Listed below are T cell receptor beta chains from one sample, sequenced in a study of blood T cell repertoires in COVID-19. Sequencing used immunoSEQ multiplex PCR; TCRdb keeps in-frame clones, though not all of them. The sample contains 200,000 to 250,000 clones, about nine tenths of which appear only once. Sequencing input: peripheral blood. The receptor set was obtained from a man aged 50-60 years with acute or convalescent COVID-19. The CDR3 runs from the conserved cysteine through the conserved F or W. D genes are given only for firm matches. Size is omitted from some rows. Given values are once, few, many or a class for expanded clones.

abundance: .; j_gene: TRBJ1-6; d_gene: .; v_gene: TRBV28; CDR3nt: TGTGCCAGCAGTTTGCGGGCGTCCGGCTCCTATAATTCACCCCCCCACTTT; CDR3aa: CASSLRASGSYNSPPHF
abundance: .; j_gene: TRBJ2-3; d_gene: .; v_gene: TRBV19; CDR3nt: TGTGCCAGTAGTATTAGTAGGGGAAATACGCAGTATTTT; CDR3aa: CASSISRGNTQYF
abundance: .; j_gene: TRBJ2-2; d_gene: TRBD2; v_gene: TRBV11-1; CDR3nt: TGTGCCAGCAGCCCAACGGGGGGGGCGACCGGGGAGCTGTTTTTT; CDR3aa: CASSPTGGATGELFF
abundance: .; j_gene: TRBJ2-7; d_gene: .; v_gene: TRBV10-3; CDR3nt: TGTGCCATCGCAAGGAGCAAGCAGTACTTC; CDR3aa: CAIARSKQYF
abundance: few; j_gene: TRBJ1-2; d_gene: .; v_gene: TRBV25-1; CDR3nt: TGTGCCAGCAGTGAATATGCCGGGAACTATGGCTACACCTTC; CDR3aa: CASSEYAGNYGYTF
abundance: .; j_gene: TRBJ2-7; d_gene: .; v_gene: TRBV2; CDR3nt: TGTGCCAGTTCCACCCCAGGGTCACTACGAGAGCAGTACTTC; CDR3aa: CASSTPGSLREQYF
abundance: .; j_gene: TRBJ1-2; d_gene: TRBD1; v_gene: TRBV6-2/TRBV6-3; CDR3nt: TGTGCCAGCAACCCGGACAGGGTGCCCTCTAACTATGGCTACACCTTC; CDR3aa: CASNPDRVPSNYGYTF
abundance: .; j_gene: TRBJ1-5; d_gene: .; v_gene: TRBV6-6; CDR3nt: TGTGCCAGCAGCCTATTAAGGTCCTCGGGTCAGCCCCAGCATTTT; CDR3aa: CASSLLRSSGQPQHF
abundance: .; j_gene: TRBJ2-1; d_gene: .; v_gene: TRBV19; CDR3nt: TGTGCCAGTAGTATTGATCGGTACAGGGAGCAGTTCTTC; CDR3aa: CASSIDRYREQFF
abundance: .; j_gene: TRBJ1-3; d_gene: TRBD1; v_gene: TRBV19; CDR3nt: TGTGCCAGTAGTAGGGGACAGGCCTCTGGAAACACCATATATTTT; CDR3aa: CASSRGQASGNTIYF
abundance: .; j_gene: TRBJ1-6; d_gene: TRBD1; v_gene: TRBV28; CDR3nt: TGTGCCAGCAGTATCGGACAGGCCAATTCACCCCTCCACTTT; CDR3aa: CASSIGQANSPLHF
abundance: once; j_gene: TRBJ1-1; d_gene: .; v_gene: TRBV3-1/TRBV3-2; CDR3nt: TGTGCCAGCAGCCATTCCGCTCATTCGGGGGGTAGCCCGAACACTGAAGCTTTCTTT; CDR3aa: CASSHSAHSGGSPNTEAFF
abundance: .; j_gene: TRBJ2-5; d_gene: .; v_gene: TRBV7-6; CDR3nt: TGTGCCAGCAGCTTAGCTGGGGCCCAGCCCCAAGAGACCCAGTACTTC; CDR3aa: CASSLAGAQPQETQYF
abundance: .; j_gene: TRBJ1-1; d_gene: TRBD1; v_gene: TRBV2; CDR3nt: TGTGCCAGCAGTCCCCAGGGACAGGGGGCGAACACTGAAGCTTTCTTT; CDR3aa: CASSPQGQGANTEAFF
abundance: .; j_gene: TRBJ2-7; d_gene: .; v_gene: TRBV6-6; CDR3nt: TGTGCCAGCAGTTACGGCTCGGGGCAGTACTTC; CDR3aa: CASSYGSGQYF
abundance: .; j_gene: TRBJ1-6; d_gene: .; v_gene: TRBV12-3/TRBV12-4; CDR3nt: TGTGCCAGCAGTGAAGACCCGCGGTCACCCCTCCACTTT; CDR3aa: CASSEDPRSPLHF
abundance: .; j_gene: TRBJ1-5; d_gene: TRBD1; v_gene: TRBV5-1; CDR3nt: TGCGCCAGCAGCGAAGGGACAGGCAATCAGCCCCAGCATTTT; CDR3aa: CASSEGTGNQPQHF
abundance: .; j_gene: TRBJ2-5; d_gene: TRBD2; v_gene: TRBV5-6; CDR3nt: TGTGCCAGCAGCTTCCCGACTAGCGGGGAAGAGACCCAGTACTTC; CDR3aa: CASSFPTSGEETQYF
abundance: .; j_gene: TRBJ1-6; d_gene: TRBD1; v_gene: TRBV6-6; CDR3nt: TGTGCCAGCAGTCTCCTCCCCGGGACAGGCCCTAATTCACCCCTCCACTTT; CDR3aa: CASSLLPGTGPNSPLHF
abundance: .; j_gene: TRBJ1-2; d_gene: .; v_gene: TRBV7-9; CDR3nt: TGTGCCAGCAGCTTACAGGGGCCCTATGGCTACACCTTC; CDR3aa: CASSLQGPYGYTF
abundance: .; j_gene: TRBJ2-4; d_gene: TRBD1; v_gene: TRBV3-1/TRBV3-2; CDR3nt: TGTGCCAGCAGCCAAGGTCCCGGGACAGGGGGAAACATTCAGTACTTC; CDR3aa: CASSQGPGTGGNIQYF
abundance: .; j_gene: TRBJ2-1; d_gene: TRBD2; v_gene: TRBV14; CDR3nt: TGTGCCAGCAGCCAAGGTTTCTGGCGGGGGGGCTACAATGAGCAGTTCTTC; CDR3aa: CASSQGFWRGGYNEQFF
abundance: .; j_gene: TRBJ2-2; d_gene: .; v_gene: TRBV2; CDR3nt: TGTGCCAGCAGCGGGGACTTTAACACCGGGGAGCTGTTTTTT; CDR3aa: CASSGDFNTGELFF
abundance: .; j_gene: TRBJ1-1; d_gene: .; v_gene: TRBV7-2; CDR3nt: TGTGCCAGCAGCTTAGTTCCGACCTGGAGCACTGAAGCTTTCTTT; CDR3aa: CASSLVPTWSTEAFF
abundance: .; j_gene: TRBJ1-2; d_gene: TRBD1; v_gene: TRBV2; CDR3nt: TGTGCCAGCAGTGAAAGGACAGGGGGCTATGGCTACACCTTC; CDR3aa: CASSERTGGYGYTF
abundance: .; j_gene: TRBJ2-7; d_gene: TRBD1; v_gene: TRBV6-5; CDR3nt: TGTGCCAGCGCTATTTATGGGACAGGGGGCTACGAGCAGTACTTC; CDR3aa: CASAIYGTGGYEQYF
abundance: once; j_gene: TRBJ2-1; d_gene: .; v_gene: TRBV6-2/TRBV6-3; CDR3nt: TGTGCCAGCAGCATATCGCTCGGACAGCGGAATGAGCAGTTCTTC; CDR3aa: CASSISLGQRNEQFF
abundance: .; j_gene: TRBJ1-1; d_gene: .; v_gene: TRBV11-2; CDR3nt: TGTGCCAGCAGCTTACCCCAGGACTGGAACACTGAAGCTTTCTTT; CDR3aa: CASSLPQDWNTEAFF
abundance: .; j_gene: TRBJ1-1; d_gene: .; v_gene: TRBV7-9; CDR3nt: TGTGCCAGCAGCCTCAGTGACAGGAATGAAGCTTTCTTT; CDR3aa: CASSLSDRNEAFF
abundance: .; j_gene: TRBJ1-1; d_gene: .; v_gene: TRBV6-5; CDR3nt: TGTGCCAGCAGTCGGGACACTGAAGCTTTCTTT; CDR3aa: CASSRDTEAFF
abundance: .; j_gene: TRBJ2-1; d_gene: .; v_gene: TRBV7-9; CDR3nt: TGTGCCAGCAGCCCCCGGGATTACCGGCAGTTCTTC; CDR3aa: CASSPRDYRQFF
abundance: .; j_gene: TRBJ2-2; d_gene: .; v_gene: TRBV19; CDR3nt: TGTGCCAGTAGTATACCAGGTACCGGGGAGCTGTTTTTT; CDR3aa: CASSIPGTGELFF
abundance: once; j_gene: TRBJ2-1; d_gene: TRBD1; v_gene: TRBV7-9; CDR3nt: TGTGCCAGCGGTGGGCGACAGGGGGTTGTTTTCAAGTCCTACAATGAGCAGTTCTTC; CDR3aa: CASGGRQGVVFKSYNEQFF
abundance: .; j_gene: TRBJ1-4; d_gene: .; v_gene: TRBV19; CDR3nt: TGTGCCAGTAGTATGCGGGAGGGATCTGAAAAACTGTTTTTT; CDR3aa: CASSMREGSEKLFF
abundance: .; j_gene: TRBJ1-5; d_gene: TRBD1; v_gene: TRBV7-2; CDR3nt: TGTGCCAGCAGCCCAATAACAGGGGGCGGTCAGCCCCAGCATTTT; CDR3aa: CASSPITGGGQPQHF
abundance: .; j_gene: TRBJ2-5; d_gene: TRBD1; v_gene: TRBV7-9; CDR3nt: TGTGCCAGCATCCAGGGGGTGGCGGAGACCCAGTACTTC; CDR3aa: CASIQGVAETQYF
abundance: .; j_gene: TRBJ2-7; d_gene: .; v_gene: TRBV3-1/TRBV3-2; CDR3nt: TGTGCCAGCAGCCAAATACAGGGAACCGAGCAGTACTTC; CDR3aa: CASSQIQGTEQYF
abundance: .; j_gene: TRBJ1-3; d_gene: .; v_gene: TRBV18; CDR3nt: TGTGCCAGCTCACCGGGGGGAGTAATTGGAAACACCATATATTTT; CDR3aa: CASSPGGVIGNTIYF
abundance: .; j_gene: TRBJ2-5; d_gene: TRBD2; v_gene: TRBV11-2; CDR3nt: TGTGCCAGTCCGACTAGCGGGGGGGCCAGAGAGACCCAGTACTTC; CDR3aa: CASPTSGGARETQYF
abundance: .; j_gene: TRBJ1-6; d_gene: .; v_gene: TRBV7-8; CDR3nt: TGTGCCAGCAGCTTAAGGCCCCCCCCGCGGTTTAATTCACCCCTCCACTTT; CDR3aa: CASSLRPPPRFNSPLHF
abundance: .; j_gene: TRBJ1-6; d_gene: .; v_gene: TRBV7-8; CDR3nt: TGTGCCAGCAGCCCCGGAGGGAGGTATTCACCCCTCCACTTT; CDR3aa: CASSPGGRYSPLHF
abundance: .; j_gene: TRBJ2-5; d_gene: .; v_gene: TRBV4-1; CDR3nt: TGCGCCAGCAGCCAAGATTGGCCTAAGAGGGAGACCCAGTACTTC; CDR3aa: CASSQDWPKRETQYF
abundance: .; j_gene: TRBJ2-7; d_gene: TRBD1; v_gene: TRBV11-2; CDR3nt: TGTGCCAGCAGCTCAGAAAGGACAGGGATGCCCCACGAGCAGTACTTC; CDR3aa: CASSSERTGMPHEQYF
abundance: .; j_gene: TRBJ1-1; d_gene: .; v_gene: TRBV11-2; CDR3nt: TGTGCCAGCAGCTTGAGGGGGGGACTGGGCACTGAAGCTTTCTTT; CDR3aa: CASSLRGGLGTEAFF
abundance: .; j_gene: TRBJ1-2; d_gene: TRBD1; v_gene: TRBV5-1; CDR3nt: TGCGCCAGCAGCATAGGACAGGGGGCAAAGCCCTATGGCTACACCTTC; CDR3aa: CASSIGQGAKPYGYTF
abundance: .; j_gene: TRBJ1-2; d_gene: .; v_gene: TRBV6-1; CDR3nt: TGTGCCAGCAGTGAAGCCCTCTCGGGGGGGCTACACGGCTACACCTTC; CDR3aa: CASSEALSGGLHGYTF
abundance: few; j_gene: TRBJ2-2; d_gene: .; v_gene: TRBV5-1; CDR3nt: TGCGCCAGCAGCCTGAGGGCTGAAGGGGGCACCGGGGAGCTGTTTTTT; CDR3aa: CASSLRAEGGTGELFF
abundance: .; j_gene: TRBJ2-2; d_gene: TRBD2; v_gene: TRBV9; CDR3nt: TGTGCCAGCAGCGTAGTTGTGGGACTAGCGGGAAACACCGGGGAGCTGTTTTTT; CDR3aa: CASSVVVGLAGNTGELFF
abundance: .; j_gene: TRBJ1-5; d_gene: TRBD1; v_gene: TRBV4-2; CDR3nt: TGTGCCAGCAGCCAGGAGGACAGGGGACTTAGCAATCAGCCCCAGCATTTT; CDR3aa: CASSQEDRGLSNQPQHF
abundance: .; j_gene: TRBJ1-4; d_gene: TRBD1; v_gene: TRBV19; CDR3nt: TGTGCCAGCGTCAACAGGGGGCGGAGTGAAAAACTGTTTTTT; CDR3aa: CASVNRGRSEKLFF
abundance: once; j_gene: TRBJ1-2; d_gene: .; v_gene: TRBV14; CDR3nt: TGTGCCAGCAGCCAAAACCAGGGCTATGGCTACACCTTC; CDR3aa: CASSQNQGYGYTF
abundance: .; j_gene: TRBJ1-1; d_gene: TRBD1; v_gene: TRBV27; CDR3nt: TGTGCCAGCAGTCTACCGGGACAGGGGGCCTCGAACACTGAAGCTTTCTTT; CDR3aa: CASSLPGQGASNTEAFF
abundance: .; j_gene: TRBJ1-1; d_gene: .; v_gene: TRBV2; CDR3nt: TGTGCCAGCAGTGCATCCCCGTTTAGTACTGAAGCTTTCTTT; CDR3aa: CASSASPFSTEAFF
abundance: .; j_gene: TRBJ1-1; d_gene: .; v_gene: TRBV7-2; CDR3nt: TGTGCCAGCAGCTCCGCAGTGAACACTGAAGCTTTCTTT; CDR3aa: CASSSAVNTEAFF
abundance: once; j_gene: TRBJ2-7; d_gene: .; v_gene: TRBV14; CDR3nt: TGTGCCAGCAGCCAAGGTGGGGGAGGCTACGAGCAGTACTTC; CDR3aa: CASSQGGGGYEQYF
abundance: .; j_gene: TRBJ1-4; d_gene: .; v_gene: TRBV5-4; CDR3nt: TGTGCCAGCAGCTGGGAAAGAGGGGAAAAACTGTTTTTT; CDR3aa: CASSWERGEKLFF
abundance: .; j_gene: TRBJ2-1; d_gene: TRBD2; v_gene: TRBV27; CDR3nt: TGTGCCAGCAGCTACTTCGGGGGGGCTGATGAGCAGTTCTTC; CDR3aa: CASSYFGGADEQFF
abundance: few; j_gene: TRBJ1-1; d_gene: .; v_gene: TRBV14; CDR3nt: TGTGCCAGCAGCCCTCTAAGACCGGGGGCTGAAGCTTTCTTT; CDR3aa: CASSPLRPGAEAFF